Listed here is a single T cell receptor (beta chain). Clones were read by immunoSEQ multiplex PCR, and TCRdb kept only the in-frame ones, dropping some. The sample holds approximately 65,000 clones, roughly 91% seen once. Germline V lookup: CDR1 MNHEY, CDR2 SVGEGT. With 6 bases clipped from V and 1 base from J, the junction kept 5 bases outside the gene matches. The CDR3 has 14 residues. This record comes from a study of control samples from healthy donors and cancer patients. The chain employs TRBV6-2 or TRBV6-3 and TRBJ2-7; TRBD1 matches at 8 bases. The sequenced sample consisted of PBMCs. The sequence derives from a man aged 55-75 years with lung cancer. The CDR3 bases are TGTGCCAGCAGCCAGACAGGGGATTCCTACGAGCAGTACTTC. This gives the protein CASSQTGDSYEQYF.